This is a list of T cell receptor beta chains from one sample in a study of blood T cell repertoires in COVID-19. Clones were sequenced by immunoSEQ multiplex PCR, and TCRdb holds only the in-frame ones, with some missing. The sample lists around 100,000 clones; around 80% were seen once. What was sequenced was peripheral blood. These TCRs come from a man in his sixties with active or convalescent COVID-19. Each CDR3 is given without its conserved first and last residue. Each record gives: clone size, D gene, CDR3 length, V gene, CDR3 protein. D genes are given only for firm matches. Size tells how often a clone was seen (once, few, many) or the class of an expanded clone, and some rows leave it out.

size: -; D: -; length: 12; V: TRBV30; CDR3: AWSEVQEGTEAF
size: -; D: TRBD1; length: 12; V: TRBV11-2; CDR3: ASSSTGGYTEAF
size: -; D: -; length: 11; V: TRBV2; CDR3: ASSIQGYNEQF
size: few; D: -; length: 13; V: TRBV5-1; CDR3: ASSLVGAEDEKLF
size: -; D: TRBD1; length: 14; V: TRBV19; CDR3: ATRGTEVSANEKLF
size: -; D: TRBD1; length: 11; V: TRBV7-6; CDR3: ASSAGQTTEAF
size: -; D: TRBD2; length: 12; V: TRBV5-1; CDR3: ASSSGGNTDTQY
size: -; D: TRBD1; length: 14; V: TRBV13; CDR3: ASSLSFGTGSHEQY
size: -; D: TRBD2; length: 14; V: TRBV9; CDR3: ASSALAGVVTDTQY
size: once; D: -; length: 12; V: TRBV7-9; CDR3: ASSLGLGAPEQY
size: -; D: TRBD2; length: 16; V: TRBV2; CDR3: ASIHSGTSGRRTDTQY
size: -; D: -; length: 12; V: TRBV6-1; CDR3: ASSEATVSSQAF
size: few; D: -; length: 14; V: TRBV4-3; CDR3: ASSQVDTASGNTIY
size: -; D: TRBD1; length: 13; V: TRBV7-9; CDR3: ASSPTGSYGNTIY
size: once; D: -; length: 14; V: TRBV6-2/TRBV6-3; CDR3: ASSYPLTGVYNEQF
size: few; D: -; length: 8; V: TRBV20-1; CDR3: SARLGPQH
size: -; D: -; length: 12; V: TRBV2; CDR3: ASWGGVTGNTIY
size: once; D: -; length: 11; V: TRBV7-8; CDR3: ASRSSFYEELF
size: -; D: -; length: 12; V: TRBV4-3; CDR3: ASSQLIYGETQY
size: -; D: -; length: 11; V: TRBV4-1; CDR3: ASSQVGGDEQY
size: -; D: -; length: 13; V: TRBV29-1; CDR3: SVEAGHDGRYGYT
size: -; D: -; length: 10; V: TRBV3-1/TRBV3-2; CDR3: ASSHPVYGYT
size: -; D: -; length: 12; V: TRBV2; CDR3: ASRRGNSGNTIY
size: -; D: -; length: 12; V: TRBV29-1; CDR3: SVEGGRGYHGYT
size: -; D: TRBD1; length: 13; V: TRBV5-1; CDR3: ASSEGLGQGRGYT
size: few; D: TRBD1; length: 11; V: TRBV6-5; CDR3: ASRGTGKTEAF
size: once; D: TRBD2; length: 13; V: TRBV12-5; CDR3: ASGTPGTSGYEQF
size: -; D: -; length: 14; V: TRBV10-3; CDR3: AISAGGLLGANVLT
size: -; D: TRBD1; length: 11; V: TRBV7-2; CDR3: ASSRDRAETQY
size: -; D: -; length: 13; V: TRBV11-2; CDR3: ASSLVAGKEYGYT
size: -; D: TRBD1; length: 15; V: TRBV10-2; CDR3: ASSESAGGAGSYGYT
size: -; D: -; length: 14; V: TRBV21-1; CDR3: ASSTHLPSGEGTQY
size: -; D: TRBD1; length: 14; V: TRBV24-1; CDR3: ATSDSGQGLGNTIY
size: -; D: TRBD2; length: 13; V: TRBV6-5; CDR3: ASSYSSSGRNIQY
size: -; D: TRBD1; length: 14; V: TRBV27; CDR3: ASSLGGQGPLAKQF
size: once; D: TRBD1; length: 12; V: TRBV4-1; CDR3: ASSFRQGQETQY
size: -; D: TRBD1; length: 11; V: TRBV10-2; CDR3: ASTHRGPVEQY
size: -; D: TRBD2; length: 12; V: TRBV5-1; CDR3: ASSSSGGQETQY